These T cell receptor beta chains were read from a single sample in a study of radiotherapy plus CTLA-4 blockade in lung cancer. Profiled with immunoSEQ multiplex PCR; TCRdb holds only in-frame clones, not every one. Counted here are 70,000 to 100,000 clones, 86% occurring once; the ten biggest clones make up 2% to 2.5%. Material: peripheral blood, obtained from a patient treated with radiotherapy plus ipilimumab. Receptors originate from a human donor with non-small cell lung cancer who had a partial response to radiotherapy plus ipilimumab. Each CDR3 is given with its conserved first and last residue. Each record gives: V gene, J gene, CDR3 protein.

v_call: TRBV30
j_call: TRBJ1-4
cdr3_aa: CAWSVHTGGDEKLFF

v_call: TRBV30
j_call: TRBJ2-2
cdr3_aa: CAGGKQGMNTGELFF

v_call: TRBV7-8
j_call: TRBJ2-6
cdr3_aa: CASSLSSQASGANVLTF

v_call: TRBV5-1
j_call: TRBJ1-3
cdr3_aa: CASSRGAGNTIYF

v_call: TRBV6-5
j_call: TRBJ1-2
cdr3_aa: CASSAGPGEGYTF

v_call: TRBV14
j_call: TRBJ2-1
cdr3_aa: CASSPWHGERSYNEQFF

v_call: TRBV7-2
j_call: TRBJ2-3
cdr3_aa: CASSTSRSTDTQYF

v_call: TRBV28
j_call: TRBJ1-3
cdr3_aa: CASRRGGATGLSGNTIYF

v_call: TRBV11-2
j_call: TRBJ2-1
cdr3_aa: CASSLLLGTSGYNEQFF

v_call: TRBV2
j_call: TRBJ2-7
cdr3_aa: CASSSLNEQYF

v_call: TRBV28
j_call: TRBJ1-5
cdr3_aa: CASSLSQGVQPQHF

v_call: TRBV28
j_call: TRBJ1-5
cdr3_aa: CASSNGREYSNQPQHF

v_call: TRBV2
j_call: TRBJ2-3
cdr3_aa: CASSARGLGTDTQYF

v_call: TRBV5-6
j_call: TRBJ2-1
cdr3_aa: CASSGPGNEQFF

v_call: TRBV6-6
j_call: TRBJ1-1
cdr3_aa: CASILRGQWNTEAFF

v_call: TRBV27
j_call: TRBJ2-3
cdr3_aa: CASSYEQRKFTDTQYF

v_call: TRBV5-6
j_call: TRBJ2-7
cdr3_aa: CASSLVGGGLNEQYF

v_call: TRBV19
j_call: TRBJ2-1
cdr3_aa: CASSKRQGLAMNEQFF

v_call: TRBV18
j_call: TRBJ2-5
cdr3_aa: CASSPFEALAGGSETQYF

v_call: TRBV27
j_call: TRBJ2-3
cdr3_aa: CASTSGGFPFTDTQYF

v_call: TRBV9
j_call: TRBJ1-4
cdr3_aa: CASSVTGATNEKLFF

v_call: TRBV10-2
j_call: TRBJ2-5
cdr3_aa: CASRGGRVQETQYF

v_call: TRBV9
j_call: TRBJ1-6
cdr3_aa: CASSGPGNSPLHF

v_call: TRBV18
j_call: TRBJ1-1
cdr3_aa: CASSPEERAFF

v_call: TRBV6-1
j_call: TRBJ2-2
cdr3_aa: CASSITGFTGELFF

v_call: TRBV5-6
j_call: TRBJ2-5
cdr3_aa: CASSLYLRGPVLAQYF